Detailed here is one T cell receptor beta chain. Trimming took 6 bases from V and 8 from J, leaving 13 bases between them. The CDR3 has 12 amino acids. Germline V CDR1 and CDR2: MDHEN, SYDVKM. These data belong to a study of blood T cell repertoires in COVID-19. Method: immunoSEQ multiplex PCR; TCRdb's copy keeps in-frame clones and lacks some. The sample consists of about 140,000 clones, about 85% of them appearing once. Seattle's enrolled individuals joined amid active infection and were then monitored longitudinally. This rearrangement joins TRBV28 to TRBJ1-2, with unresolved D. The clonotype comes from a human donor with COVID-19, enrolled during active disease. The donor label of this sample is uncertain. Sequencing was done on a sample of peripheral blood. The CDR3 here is CASRSGGEGYTF. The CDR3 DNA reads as TGTGCCAGCAGGAGTGGTGGTGAGGGCTACACCTTC.